The 14 T cell receptor beta chains below all came from one sample that was sequenced in a study of CD8 T cells in Susac syndrome (dated by TCRdb to about 2019). Library generation was performed with the immunoSEQ multiplex PCR assay. RNA was extracted with the RNeasy kit and about 0.5 to 1 ug was reverse transcribed using random hexamers. TCRdb reprocessing: public reads trimmed at Q25 with fastp, clones called with MiXCR, in-frame beta chains kept. Records with the same CDR3 protein are collapsed into one entry carrying the most frequent genes and DNA. The sample table shows roughly 130,000 distinct CDR3 sequences, and 85% to 95% are seen once. Over 0.1% of the sample is in the top ten clones. The sequencing input was CD4+ T cells from PBMCs. Every receptor here comes from a human donor with multiple sclerosis.

The CDR3 here is CSARLTGEGYTF. CDR3 sequence (DNA): TGCAGTGCAAGACTTACAGGGGAGGGCTACACCTTC. The chain combines TRBV20-1 with TRBJ1-2; the match to TRBD1 covers 7 bases. J was trimmed by 8 bases and V by 6 bases; bases with no gene match: 9. Germline lookup yields CDR1 DFQATT and CDR2 SNEGSKA (reference sequence). The CDR3 totals 12 residues.

The gene calls are TRBV28 and TRBJ2-1; unclear D gene. This CDR3 has 15 amino acids. V gave up 6 bases and J gave up 7 bases, with 19 bases separating them. CDR1 and CDR2 (germline): MDHEN, SYDVKM. The CDR3 sequence: CASRPGLLQWNEQFF. The CDR3 DNA reads TGTGCCAGCAGACCGGGTCTTTTACAATGGAATGAGCAGTTCTTC.

In DNA form, the CDR3 reads TGTGCCAGCAGCCTCGGTTACAGGGGATATGGTGAAGCTTTCTTT. It translates to CASSLGYRGYGEAFF. The chain links TRBV7-9 to TRBJ1-1, with 7 bases identical to TRBD1. Germline CDR1 is SEHNR and CDR2 is FQNEAQ (reference sequence). The length of the CDR3 is 15 residues. The J segment lost 7 bases and the V segment lost 5 bases, leaving 13 bases of the junction unmatched.

This rearrangement joins TRBV3-1 to TRBJ2-5; 7 bases line up with TRBD1. The germline gives CDR1 LGHDT, CDR2 YNNKEL (reference sequence). V gave up 3 bases and J gave up 10 bases; unmatched junction bases: 14. This CDR3 spans 15 amino acids. CDR3 amino acids: CASSQSPGQSSIQYF. CDR3 in DNA: TGTGCCAGCAGCCAGTCACCGGGACAGAGTTCAATCCAGTACTTC.

The gene calls are TRBV30 and TRBJ2-3, with 7 bases matching TRBD1. Germline V gene data show CDR1 as GTSNPN and CDR2 as SVGIG (reference sequence). After removal of 6 bases from V and 4 bases from J, the junction contained 13 bases not matched to a gene. CDR3 length: 15 amino acids. The CDR3 sequence: CACNPGQAASDTQYF. CDR3 nucleotides: TGTGCCTGCAATCCCGGACAGGCGGCTTCAGATACGCAGTATTTT.

The rearrangement joins TRBV20-1 to TRBJ2-5, with TRBD2 matching 8 bases. Per germline, CDR1 DFQATT and CDR2 SNEGSKA (reference sequence). V was clipped by 5 bases and J by 1 base; unmatched bases: 9. The CDR3 spans 15 residues. CDR3 in amino acids: CSAFPLAGFQETQYF. CDR3 DNA: TGCAGTGCTTTCCCTTTAGCGGGGTTCCAAGAGACCCAGTACTTC.

The V and J genes are TRBV24-1 and TRBJ2-6; 8 nucleotides line up with TRBD1. The germline CDR1 and CDR2 sequences are KGHDR and SFDVKD. This CDR3 has 19 residues. Germline trimming cut 3 bases from V and 1 base from J; bases unmatched to any gene: 10. As DNA, the CDR3 is TGTGCCACCAGTGATCAAGGGACAGGCGTGTCTTCTGGGGCCAACGTCCTGACTTTC. Encoded protein: CATSDQGTGVSSGANVLTF.

This chain uses TRBV29-1 with TRBJ2-3; TRBD2 matches 11 bases. Germline loops: CDR1 SQVTM, CDR2 ANQGSEA. CDR3 length equals 14 residues. DNA for the CDR3: TGCAGGGCTGAGTTCGGACTAGCGGGAGATACGCAGTATTTT. Protein sequence: CRAEFGLAGDTQYF.

V and J are TRBV9 and TRBJ2-4; D not certain. V was shortened by 4 bases and J by 0 bases, with 8 bases between the two germline ends. CDR1 and CDR2 (germline): SGDLS, YYNGEE. This CDR3 spans 14 amino acids. The CDR3 is CASSISVAKNIQYF. Here the CDR3 DNA reads TGTGCCAGCAGCATCAGTGTAGCCAAAAACATTCAGTACTTC.

The chain employs TRBV20-1 and TRBJ2-5; tentative D call: TRBD1 (5 bases). Germline CDR1 is DFQATT and CDR2 is SNEGSKA (reference sequence). With 7 bases removed from V and 6 bases from J, the gap between germline ends came to 21 bases. The CDR3 spans 14 residues. CDR3 in amino acids: CSVERGQGGKTQYF. As DNA, the CDR3 is TGCAGTGTTGAGAGAGGCCAGGGCGGCAAGACCCAGTACTTC.

In DNA, the CDR3 is TGTGCCAGCGGGGGGTTTCAGGACGAGCAGTACTTC. Translation gives CASGGFQDEQYF. The genes are TRBV7-2 and TRBJ2-7; maybe TRBD2 (6 bases). The CDR3 spans 12 residues. The ends were cut back, 8 bases at V and 5 bases at J, with 13 bases in the middle. CDR1 SGHTA and CDR2 FQGNSA come from the germline V gene.

V gene TRBV30 combines with J gene TRBJ1-1, with D maybe TRBD1 (6 bases). Deletions cut 5 bases from V and 13 bases from J, with 14 bases between. This CDR3 has 10 residues. Germline CDR1 and CDR2: GTSNPN and SVGIG (reference sequence). CDR3: CAWGGPPDFF. The CDR3, as DNA: TGTGCCTGGGGGGGCCCGCCAGATTTCTTT. The entire variable domain, with the rest obtained from reference TRBV30 and TRBJ1-1, is as follows: SQTIHQWPATLVQPVGSPLSLECTVEGTSNPNLYWYRQAAGRGLQLLFYSVGIGQISSEVPQNLSASRPQDRQFILSSKKLLLSDSGFYLCAWGGPPDFFGQGTRLTVV.

This chain joins TRBV9 and TRBJ1-1; tentatively, D is TRBD1 (5 bases). There are 14 residues in the CDR3. Germline V gene data show CDR1 as SGDLS and CDR2 as YYNGEE. V was pared by 3 bases and J by 1 base, with 10 bases between. CDR3 nucleotides: TGTGCCAGCAGCGCCGCGGGGCCGAACACTGAAGCTTTCTTT. It specifies CASSAAGPNTEAFF. Drawing the rest from reference TRBV9 and TRBJ1-1, the complete variable domain is DSGVTQTPKHLITATGQRVTLRCSPRSGDLSVYWYQQSLDQGLQFLIQYYNGEERAKGNILERFSAQQFPDLHSELNLSSLELGDSALYFCASSAAGPNTEAFFGQGTRLTVV.

The chain employs TRBV3-1 and TRBJ2-3; possible D gene TRBD2, 5 bases. The CDR3 sequence is 18 residues long. V lost 4 bases to trimming and J lost 4 bases, with 24 bases between them. Germline values: CDR1 LGHDT, CDR2 YNNKEL (reference sequence). This CDR3 is CASSPFRRGFAKADTQYF. The CDR3 DNA sequence: TGTGCCAGCAGCCCCTTTCGTCGCGGGTTTGCCAAGGCAGATACGCAGTATTTT.